A single sample is the source of the 20 T cell receptor beta chains below, sequenced in a study of T cells in Graves' hyperthyroidism and ophthalmopathy. What was amplified from RNA transcripts were TCR beta CDR3 regions. When the TCR CDR3 underwent first-round RT-PCR, the HTBI primer set was used. TCRdb re-derived calls from the multiplex PCR reads in MiXCR, one entry per CDR3 protein. In the table there are around 500,000 distinct CDR3 sequences, under 25% of which are singletons. Sequenced: blood. These receptors were obtained from a woman between 65 and 79 years old with Graves' ophthalmopathy.

This clonotype occurred a few times. The chain joins TRBV6-2 or TRBV6-3 to TRBJ1-4, with 8 bases fitting TRBD1. J gave up 8 bases and V 2 bases, and 13 bases lay outside the gene matches. Germline V gene data show CDR1 as MNHEY and CDR2 as SVGEGT. The CDR3 is 17 amino acids. The CDR3 region has the DNA TGTGCCAGCAGTTACAGTCGCAGCAGGGGGCTGAGGGAAAAACTGTTTTTT. This sequence encodes CASSYSRSRGLREKLFF.

About this clonotype: A much larger clonotype is one base distant, so this may be a read error. The gene calls are TRBV25-1 and TRBJ1-2, with D perhaps matching TRBD1 (5 bases). V was pared by 1 base and J by 6 bases, with 6 bases between. CDR1 MGHDK and CDR2 SYGVNS come from the germline V gene. The CDR3 runs 12 residues. The CDR3, as DNA: TGTGCCAGCAGTGAATCAGGGCATGGCTACACCTTC. Translated: CASSESGHGYTF.

On this clonotype: A read error is possible here, since a much larger clone lies one base away. The rearrangement joins TRBV7-8 to TRBJ2-2; 11 nucleotides match TRBD2. Germline V gene sequence: CDR1 SGHVS, CDR2 FQNEAQ. The CDR3 extends over 15 amino acids. The CDR3 spells CACSLGTSGTGELFF. The CDR3 coding sequence is TGTGCCTGCAGCTTAGGGACTAGCGGAACCGGGGAGCTGTTTTTT.

Notes on this clonotype: A clone one base away is much larger, so this may be a read error. The chain is built from TRBV20-1 and TRBJ1-1, with D perhaps matching TRBD1 (5 bases). The CDR3 is 13 residues long. Germline lookup yields CDR1 DFQATT and CDR2 SNEGSKA (reference sequence). CDR3: CSARGGTNTEALF. The CDR3 region has the DNA TGCAGTGCTAGAGGGGGGACGAACACTGAAGCTCTCTTT.

This clonotype was detected only a few times. V is TRBV4-3 and J is TRBJ1-5, with no clear D. The V end was cut by 1 base, the J end by 11 bases, with 12 bases between. CDR3 size: 13 residues. The germline V gene encodes CDR1 LGHNA and CDR2 YSLEER. CDR3: CASSQVRTSTQHF. The CDR3 DNA follows: TGCGCCAGCAGCCAAGTCAGGACCTCGACCCAGCATTTT.

This clonotype came up a few times. The V gene is TRBV5-1, the J gene TRBJ1-2, with D possibly TRBD1 on 6 matching bases. Germline V CDR1 and CDR2: SGHRS, YFSETQ. The CDR3 contains 13 residues. With 0 bases removed from V and 8 bases from J, the gap between germline ends came to 11 bases. CDR3 residues: CASSLARGEGYTF. CDR3 in DNA: TGCGCCAGCAGCTTGGCGAGGGGGGAAGGCTACACCTTC.

The chain couples TRBV7-3 to TRBJ1-6; maybe TRBD1 (5 bases). Trimming took 2 bases from V and 7 from J, leaving 9 bases between them. Germline V CDR1 and CDR2: SGHTA, FQGTGA. There are 14 residues in the CDR3. Written as DNA, the CDR3 is TGTGCCAGCAGCTTAGACAGCCAAAATTCACCCCTCCACTTT. Translation gives CASSLDSQNSPLHF.

V and J are TRBV20-1 and TRBJ1-5, with D possibly being TRBD1 (5 bases). The ends were cut back, 6 bases at V and 6 bases at J, with 18 bases in the middle. The CDR3 contains 14 residues. The germline CDR1 and CDR2 sequences are DFQATT and SNEGSKA (reference sequence). CDR3 nucleotides: TGCAGTGCGCTAGGGCAGGGTTCGGGTCAGCCCCAGCATTTT. The encoded protein is CSALGQGSGQPQHF.

This clonotype has just a few counts. J is TRBJ2-1 and V is TRBV7-8; D unclear. The CDR3 is 16 amino acids. Germline V gene data show CDR1 as SGHVS and CDR2 as FQNEAQ. V was clipped by 5 bases and J by 0 bases, with 14 bases between them. The CDR3, as DNA: TGTGCCAGCAGCCCCCGAGCACCCAGCTCCTACAATGAGCAGTTCTTC. Translated: CASSPRAPSSYNEQFF.

The chain has TRBV12-3 or TRBV12-4 and TRBJ1-2; D unresolved. V lost 2 bases, J lost 3 bases, and 4 bases lay in between. The CDR3 consists of 12 residues. The CDR3 nucleotides read TGTGCCAGCAGTTTACGGCACTATGGCTACACCTTC. As protein: CASSLRHYGYTF.

This clonotype was seen a handful of times. The J gene is TRBJ1-6, the V gene TRBV6-5, with 7 bases aligning to TRBD1. Per germline, CDR1 MNHEY and CDR2 SVGAGI. CDR3 size: 16 residues. V shed 2 bases and J 7 bases; nucleotides not matched to a gene: 8. The DNA for the CDR3 is TGTGCCAGCAGTTACACCTCCGGGACAGAGAATTCACCCCTCCACTTT. Its protein product is CASSYTSGTENSPLHF.

This clonotype was counted many times. J is TRBJ2-1 and V is TRBV5-5, with 7 bases that match TRBD1. The CDR3 extends over 14 amino acids. Germline values: CDR1 SGHKS, CDR2 YYEKEE (reference sequence). J gave up 2 bases and V 6 bases, and 5 bases lay outside the gene matches. The CDR3 loop reads CASTTQGTYNEQFF. In DNA, the CDR3 is TGTGCCAGCACCACACAGGGGACCTACAATGAGCAGTTCTTC.

Many counts were recorded for this clonotype. V and J are TRBV3-1 and TRBJ2-1; 7 positions match TRBD1. CDR1 is LGHDT and CDR2 is YNNKEL in the germline V gene (reference sequence). This CDR3 region has 15 residues. J lost 8 bases, V lost 3 bases, and 10 bases had no gene match. The CDR3 reads CASSHPRQGKDEQFF. The CDR3 region has the DNA TGTGCCAGCAGCCATCCCAGACAGGGCAAGGATGAGCAGTTCTTC.

To note about this clonotype: One junction end disagrees with the germline gene, perhaps due to a read error. This chain links TRBV7-7 with TRBJ2-1; D may correspond to TRBD1 or TRBD2 (5 bases each). The CDR3 consists of 16 residues. Germline V gene sequence: CDR1 SSHAT, CDR2 FNYEAQ (reference sequence). CDR3 residues: CASSLALGANYNEQFF. The CDR3 coding sequence is TGTGCTAGCAGCTTAGCGCTAGGGGCTAACTACAATGAGCAGTTCTTC.

This clonotype was observed a handful of times. The rearrangement links TRBV9 to TRBJ1-1; D perhaps matches TRBD1 (6 bases). V lost 0 bases to trimming and J lost 3 bases, with 18 bases between them. The CDR3 totals 17 residues. The germline gives CDR1 SGDLS, CDR2 YYNGEE. CDR3 sequence (DNA): TGTGCCAGCAGCGTAGTCCCCTTCGGGGGCAACGACACTGAAGCTTTCTTT. Its translation is CASSVVPFGGNDTEAFF. Variable domain in full (rest from reference TRBV9 and TRBJ1-1): DSGVTQTPKHLITATGQRVTLRCSPRSGDLSVYWYQQSLDQGLQFLIQYYNGEERAKGNILERFSAQQFPDLHSELNLSSLELGDSALYFCASSVVPFGGNDTEAFFGQGTRLTVV.

This clonotype was recorded at least ten times. The V gene is TRBV6-2 or TRBV6-3, the J gene TRBJ1-1, with D uncertain. Trimming took 6 bases from V and 1 from J, leaving 9 bases between them. CDR1 is MNHEY, CDR2 SVGEGT, per germline. This CDR3 has 13 amino acids. CDR3 protein: CASRTSPNTEAFF. CDR3 coding DNA: TGTGCCAGCAGGACCTCACCGAACACTGAAGCTTTCTTT.

The chain is built from TRBV9 and TRBJ2-6; no clear D gene. CDR1 is SGDLS, CDR2 YYNGEE, per germline. V dropped 1 base and J dropped 9 bases, with 11 bases sitting between them. The CDR3 covers 14 residues. The CDR3 coding sequence is TGTGCCAGCAGCGTAAGTGGGTCCAACAACGTCCTGACTTTC. Its protein product is CASSVSGSNNVLTF.

Ten or more counts support this clonotype. This chain connects TRBV7-8 to TRBJ1-1; D is uncertain. The V and J ends lost 2 bases and 5 bases respectively, with 18 bases between them. Germline CDR1 SGHVS, CDR2 FQNEAQ. The CDR3 extends over 16 amino acids. CDR3 residues: CASSLRFPGKGTEAFF. In DNA, the CDR3 is TGTGCCAGCAGCTTACGTTTTCCGGGAAAGGGAACTGAAGCTTTCTTT. Variable domain in full (rest from reference TRBV7-8 and TRBJ1-1): GAGVSQSPRYKVAKRGQDVALRCDPISGHVSLFWYQQALGQGPEFLTYFQNEAQLDKSGLPSDRFFAERPEGSVSTLKIQRTQQEDSAVYLCASSLRFPGKGTEAFFGQGTRLTVV.

This clonotype came up a few times. CDR3 region: CASRVQGAGGELFF. The CDR3 region has the DNA TGTGCCAGCAGGGTACAGGGGGCCGGCGGGGAGCTGTTTTTT. The rearrangement links TRBV27 to TRBJ2-2, with 9 bases matching TRBD1. V dropped 6 bases and J dropped 7; count of bases not matched to a gene: 6. This CDR3 contains 14 residues. Germline V gene lookup returns CDR1 MNHEY and CDR2 SMNVEV (reference sequence).

Ten or more counts support this clonotype. This chain uses TRBV7-2 with TRBJ2-3, with 8 bases aligning to TRBD2. With 6 bases clipped from V and 4 bases from J, the junction kept 3 bases outside the gene matches. The CDR3 has 13 residues. Germline values: CDR1 SGHTA, CDR2 FQGNSA. The CDR3 DNA reads TGTGCCAGCAGGGCAGCGGGAGCAGATACGCAGTATTTT. Translating it yields CASRAAGADTQYF.